This T cell receptor beta chain originates from a study of technical replicates of blood from several donors. V dropped 0 bases and J dropped 5 bases, with 16 bases sitting between them. Germline V gives CDR1 MGHRA, CDR2 YSYEKL. The CDR3 extends over 16 amino acids. The protocol was immunoSEQ multiplex PCR, while the TCRdb copy is restricted to in-frame clones and leaves out a portion. The repertoire holds tens of thousands of clones, with roughly 89% as singletons. The clonotype originates from a human donor in good health. Some clones in this sample may be carry-over from other donors' samples. The genes are TRBV4-1 and TRBJ1-2; D unresolved. The sample taken for sequencing was PBMCs. CDR3 DNA sequence: TGCGCCAGCAGCCAAGATTCTCCCGGACTAGCGTATGGCTACACCTTC. This codes for CASSQDSPGLAYGYTF.